This T cell receptor beta chain was documented in a study of blood T cell repertoires in COVID-19 (dated by TCRdb to 2020 to 2022). About the study as a whole: The collaborator samples originated in the United States, Italy and Spain and spanned the acute and convalescent phases of COVID-19. The material from the prospective study consisted of cDNA or gDNA derived from T cells, B-cell-depleted T cells, or PBMCs. Where HLA class I and class II types were available, the types were taken from metadata supplied by the sample provider, not from assay-based typing. Deeply sampled blood TCRbeta repertoires from subjects exposed to, actively infected with, or recovered from COVID-19 were included in the dataset. Sample metadata almost always included a de-identified subject ID, COVID-19 status, age in years and sex. The repertoires were made available in a free public database intended to serve as a resource for research on the immune response to SARS-CoV-2. Samples came from the ongoing ImmuneRACE study (first 160 participants) plus 1,254 subjects from 6 global collaborators. Results and caveats for the whole study, not just this receptor: The quantity of clinical and demographic metadata differed by source and by participant and was supplied without curation.

TCRbeta CDR3 regions were amplified from genomic DNA by means of the immunoSEQ Assay, a bias-controlled multiplex PCR. The published analysis was carried out like this. The number of nucleated cells in each sample was estimated from the amplification of reference gene primers within the assay. To quantify the absolute abundance of each unique TCRbeta CDR3 rearrangement, sequence reads were collapsed and filtered. Productive Simpson clonality was computed per sample as the square root of Simpson's diversity index over productive rearrangements. Held by TCRdb, this immuneACCESS table contains in-frame sequences only and omits some clones. Under half of the omission traces to an unresolved V gene where checked; the cause of the rest is unknown. The V and J calls and clone size are taken from that table; D and trimming were inferred from the DNA. This sample lists approximately 89,000 clones; more than 75% were detected once. Roughly 15% of the sample is taken by the ten largest.

Inclusive of the bounding cysteine and phenylalanine, the CDR3 is 15 residues long. Only the CDR3 region is kept as DNA, spanning 45 bases read in frame from base 1. The germline V gene yields KGHSH for CDR1 and LQKENI for CDR2. Ends trimmed: V by 8 bases, J by 0 bases; bases unmatched to a gene: 9. Regarding this clone: This clone's antigen is unknown. Within one base of it there is no much larger clone, and no base qualities were kept.

Collaborating institutions collected whole blood in K2EDTA tubes following their own protocols. For TCRbeta analysis, collaborator samples were shipped as frozen whole blood, as isolated PBMCs, or as DNA extracted from either sample type. Recombination linked TRBV18 to TRBJ1-1; 7 junctional bases match TRBD1. This TCR was recovered from a woman aged 70-85 years with acute or convalescent COVID-19. Sequenced: peripheral blood. The CDR3 reads as follows: CASPTVGQVNTEAFF. The nucleotide sequence reads as follows: TGTGCCAGCCCTACCGTTGGACAGGTGAACACTGAAGCTTTCTTT. Extended through the reference TRBV18 and TRBJ1-1 proteins, this CDR3 yields the full variable domain: NAGVMQNPRHLVRRRGQEARLRCSPMKGHSHVYWYRQLPEEGLKFMVYLQKENIIDESGMPKERFSAEFPKEGPSILRIQQVVRGDSAAYFCASPTVGQVNTEAFFGQGTRLTVV.